The rows below give T cell receptor beta chains drawn from one sample of a study of spatial heterogeneity in lung cancer. Each CDR3 protein gets one entry after TCRdb re-called the 5' RACE reads with MiXCR. The data contain about 92,000 distinct CDR3 sequences, approximately 12% of them seen just once; the ten biggest clones take up about two fifths. Source: PBMCs, taken at surgery. These receptors all stem from a male donor with early-stage non-small cell lung cancer. Both conserved end residues are part of each CDR3. The D gene is left open where the match is weak. Expanded clones are given a class, and other clones once, few, many or no size at all.

abundance: .
d_gene: TRBD1
v_gene: TRBV28
j_gene: TRBJ1-1
CDR3aa: CASSQGATEAFF
CDR3nt: TGTGCCAGCAGTCAGGGGGCCACTGAAGCTTTCTTT

abundance: many
d_gene: TRBD2
v_gene: TRBV6-2/TRBV6-3
j_gene: TRBJ2-2
CDR3aa: CASTPNRSGGGPMGGELFF
CDR3nt: TGTGCCAGCACTCCGAACCGAAGCGGGGGTGGACCGATGGGCGGGGAGCTGTTTTTT

abundance: .
d_gene: TRBD1
v_gene: TRBV7-2
j_gene: TRBJ2-7
CDR3aa: CASSLESGGSYEQYF
CDR3nt: TGTGCCAGCAGCTTAGAGTCAGGGGGCTCCTACGAGCAGTACTTC

abundance: few
d_gene: .
v_gene: TRBV28
j_gene: TRBJ1-2
CDR3aa: CASSLFPGWNYGYTF
CDR3nt: TGTGCCAGCAGTTTATTTCCAGGGTGGAACTATGGCTACACCTTC

abundance: many
d_gene: .
v_gene: TRBV6-2/TRBV6-3
j_gene: TRBJ1-1
CDR3aa: CASRTITSNTEAFF
CDR3nt: TGTGCCAGTAGAACAATTACGTCGAACACTGAAGCTTTCTTT

abundance: many
d_gene: TRBD1
v_gene: TRBV7-9
j_gene: TRBJ1-1
CDR3aa: CASSWDRNTEAFF
CDR3nt: TGTGCCAGCAGCTGGGACAGGAACACTGAAGCTTTCTTT

abundance: few
d_gene: .
v_gene: TRBV14
j_gene: TRBJ1-1
CDR3aa: CASSQSNTEAFF
CDR3nt: TGTGCCAGCAGCCAGAGCAACACTGAAGCTTTCTTT

abundance: few
d_gene: TRBD2
v_gene: TRBV7-2
j_gene: TRBJ2-1
CDR3aa: CASSPTSGGALYNEQFF
CDR3nt: TGTGCCAGCAGCCCGACTAGCGGGGGGGCCCTGTACAATGAGCAGTTCTTC

abundance: .
d_gene: TRBD2
v_gene: TRBV12-3/TRBV12-4
j_gene: TRBJ2-1
CDR3aa: CASRRSGRESNEQFF
CDR3nt: TGTGCCAGCAGACGGAGCGGGAGAGAATCGAATGAGCAGTTCTTC

abundance: many
d_gene: .
v_gene: TRBV7-9
j_gene: TRBJ2-7
CDR3aa: CASSRRDSGRYEQYF
CDR3nt: TGTGCCAGCAGCCGCCGGGACAGCGGGCGCTACGAGCAGTACTTC

abundance: many
d_gene: .
v_gene: TRBV14
j_gene: TRBJ2-2
CDR3aa: CASSQQISGELFF
CDR3nt: TGTGCCAGCAGCCAACAGATATCTGGGGAGCTGTTTTTT

abundance: .
d_gene: TRBD2
v_gene: TRBV6-2/TRBV6-3
j_gene: TRBJ2-5
CDR3aa: CASRTGGPLVQYF
CDR3nt: TGTGCCAGCAGGACGGGGGGGCCATTGGTACAGTACTTC

abundance: many
d_gene: TRBD2
v_gene: TRBV11-1
j_gene: TRBJ2-1
CDR3aa: CASKLGLANEQFF
CDR3nt: TGTGCCAGCAAATTGGGACTAGCAAATGAGCAGTTCTTC

abundance: few
d_gene: .
v_gene: TRBV9
j_gene: TRBJ2-3
CDR3aa: CASSPTSSTDTQYF
CDR3nt: TGTGCCAGCAGCCCGACTTCTAGCACAGATACGCAGTATTTT

abundance: few
d_gene: TRBD1
v_gene: TRBV6-5
j_gene: TRBJ2-7
CDR3aa: CASRSTTGTSSYEQYF
CDR3nt: TGTGCCAGCAGAAGTACGACAGGGACGAGCTCCTACGAGCAGTACTTC

abundance: few
d_gene: TRBD1
v_gene: TRBV9
j_gene: TRBJ2-7
CDR3aa: CASSVTRDRGVSFHLGPYYEQYF
CDR3nt: TGTGCCAGCAGCGTAACCCGGGACAGGGGTGTTTCGTTTCACCTCGGTCCCTACTACGAGCAGTACTTC